The 25 T cell receptor beta chains below all came from one sample that was sequenced in a study of immune evolution from preneoplasia to lung adenocarcinoma. Only in-frame clones appear in the TCRdb table, and some are missing; sequencing was by immunoSEQ multiplex PCR. Counted here are fewer than 11,000 clones, approximately 78% occurring once; the ten biggest clones make up around 5%. Specimen: FFPE minimally invasive lung adenocarcinoma tissue. The receptor set was obtained from a person between 65 and 80 years old with lung adenocarcinoma.

The V call is TRBV11-2, the J call TRBJ2-5, with D uncertain. V was pared by 5 bases and J by 4 bases, with 17 bases between. The CDR3 is 15 residues long. Germline CDR1 and CDR2: SGHAT and FQNNGV. The CDR3 spells CASSQTGQEGETQYF. The CDR3 DNA is TGTGCCAGCAGCCAGACCGGGCAGGAAGGAGAGACCCAGTACTTC.

CDR3 protein: CASSLYGAQRVYEQYF. In DNA form, the CDR3 reads TGTGCCAGCAGCTTGTACGGGGCCCAGAGGGTCTACGAGCAGTACTTC. The chain carries TRBV5-6 and TRBJ2-7; D tentatively reads TRBD1 or TRBD2 (5 bases each). Germline values: CDR1 SGHDT, CDR2 YYEEEE. Trimming cost V 1 base and J 3 bases, with 17 bases left between them. The CDR3 spans 16 residues.

This clone was observed a few times. The chain links TRBV30 to TRBJ2-5; D gene unclear. Germline V lookup: CDR1 GTSNPN, CDR2 SVGIG (reference sequence). CDR3 length: 14 amino acids. Trimming removed 5 bases at V and 4 bases at J, with 17 bases between. The CDR3: CAWSTGGPSETQYF. The CDR3 DNA sequence: TGTGCCTGGTCCACGGGCGGCCCATCAGAGACCCAGTACTTC.

The J gene is TRBJ1-3, the V gene TRBV6-6; TRBD1 matches at 8 bases. In germline, CDR1 is MNHNY, CDR2 SVGAGI (reference sequence). The CDR3 runs 15 residues. V trimming: 6 bases; J trimming: 3 bases; junction bases outside the gene matches: 7. CDR3 bases: TGTGCCAGCAGGCCGACCGGGACAGGTGGAAACACCATATATTTT. It yields the protein CASRPTGTGGNTIYF.

The genes are TRBV9 and TRBJ2-5; D may be TRBD1 or TRBD2 (5 bases each). Germline lookup yields CDR1 SGDLS and CDR2 YYNGEE. Between the trimmed V and J ends, which lost 0 bases and 7 bases, there was a span of 16 bases. The CDR3 consists of 15 residues. The CDR3 bases are TGTGCCAGCAGCGTAGACGGGGCCCCAGATCGGACCCAGTACTTC. Protein sequence: CASSVDGAPDRTQYF.

This chain links TRBV7-9 with TRBJ2-7; D gene ambiguous. V lost 3 bases and J 0 bases, leaving 0 bases between the germline ends. CDR1 SEHNR and CDR2 FQNEAQ come from the germline V gene (reference sequence). The CDR3 length is 11 residues. The CDR3 loop reads CASSFSYEQYF. For the CDR3, the DNA is TGTGCCAGCAGCTTCTCCTACGAGCAGTACTTC.

As to this clone: The sample holds other DNA sequences that translate to the same CDR3. CDR3 nucleotide sequence: TGTGCCTGGAGTGGCAGGGGTTCCTACGAGCAGTACTTC. The encoded protein is CAWSGRGSYEQYF. V is TRBV30 and J is TRBJ2-7; D is possibly TRBD1 (6 bases). Between the trimmed V and J ends, which lost 1 base and 1 base, there was a span of 8 bases. CDR3 size: 13 residues. CDR1 is GTSNPN and CDR2 is SVGIG in the germline V gene (reference sequence). Full variable domain (missing parts from reference TRBV30 and TRBJ2-7): SQTIHQWPATLVQPVGSPLSLECTVEGTSNPNLYWYRQAAGRGLQLLFYSVGIGQISSEVPQNLSASRPQDRQFILSSKKLLLSDSGFYLCAWSGRGSYEQYFGPGTRLTVT.

The genes are TRBV5-8 and TRBJ1-4, with TRBD1 matching over 9 bases. This CDR3 contains 14 residues. V trimming: 4 bases; J trimming: 8 bases; junction bases outside the gene matches: 6. Germline loops: CDR1 SGHTS, CDR2 YDEGEE. The CDR3 spells CASSTGQGGEKLFF. The CDR3, as DNA: TGTGCCAGCAGCACGGGACAGGGCGGCGAAAAACTGTTTTTT.

The chain recombines TRBV7-9 with TRBJ2-1; D is unclear. V lost 1 base and J lost 8, with 12 bases in between. The CDR3 runs to 14 residues. Germline V lookup: CDR1 SEHNR, CDR2 FQNEAQ (reference sequence). The CDR3 loop reads CASSLGDFADEQFF. Written as DNA, the CDR3 is TGTGCCAGCAGCTTAGGGGATTTTGCCGATGAGCAGTTCTTC.

The V gene is TRBV7-9, the J gene TRBJ1-1; D gene unclear. Trimming shortened V by 9 bases and J by 1 base, and 6 bases separated the two germline ends. Per the germline V gene, CDR1 is SEHNR and CDR2 is FQNEAQ (reference sequence). The CDR3 contains 11 residues. The CDR3 is CASSTNTEAFF. Written as DNA, the CDR3 is TGTGCCAGTAGCACGAACACTGAAGCTTTCTTT.

The rearrangement links TRBV5-4 to TRBJ2-5, with 11 bases that match TRBD1. V was pared by 7 bases and J by 5 bases, with 7 bases of the junction left unmatched. The CDR3 has 14 amino acids. Per the germline V gene, CDR1 is SGHNT and CDR2 is YYREEE (reference sequence). As DNA, the CDR3 is TGTGCCAGCCACTGGACAGGGGGCATGGAGACCCAGTACTTC. Amino acid sequence: CASHWTGGMETQYF.

The chain joins TRBV7-8 to TRBJ1-4; D call uncertain. This CDR3 spans 15 amino acids. Trimming removed 3 bases at V and 0 bases at J, with 8 bases between. Germline CDR1 SGHVS, CDR2 FQNEAQ. CDR3 in DNA: TGTGCCAGCAGCTTGCGCAGGACAACTAATGAAAAACTGTTTTTT. This sequence encodes CASSLRRTTNEKLFF.

Written as DNA, the CDR3 is TGTGCCAGCAGTTTAGGGGGTGCCGGACAGCCCCAGCATTTT. Its protein is CASSLGGAGQPQHF. V is TRBV28 and J is TRBJ1-5, with D tentatively TRBD1 (5 bases). With 2 bases removed from V and 7 bases from J, the gap between germline ends came to 12 bases. This CDR3 has 14 amino acids. Germline CDR1 is MDHEN and CDR2 is SYDVKM. Full variable domain (remainder filled in from reference TRBV28 and TRBJ1-5): DVKVTQSSRYLVKRTGEKVFLECVQDMDHENMFWYRQDPGLGLRLIYFSYDVKMKEKGDIPEGYSVSREKKERFSLILESASTNQTSMYLCASSLGGAGQPQHFGDGTRLSIL.

This clone ranks as medium-sized. The V call is TRBV6-1, the J call TRBJ1-1; D may be TRBD1 (6 bases). CDR3 length: 18 residues. The germline V and J ends were trimmed by 3 bases and 13 bases, with 33 bases remaining between them. Per germline, CDR1 MNHNS and CDR2 SASEGT. CDR3 residues: CASSDAPNEGISGQKGFF. The DNA of the CDR3 is TGTGCCAGCAGTGACGCCCCCAATGAGGGGATCTCGGGACAAAAAGGTTTCTTT.

The chain joins TRBV12-5 to TRBJ2-5; D is possibly TRBD2 (5 bases). Between the trimmed V and J ends, which lost 6 bases and 5 bases, there was a span of 16 bases. From germline, CDR1 is LGHNT and CDR2 FRNRAP. The CDR3 runs 14 residues. The CDR3 here is CASGPGELWETQYF. As DNA, the CDR3 is TGTGCTAGTGGCCCTGGGGAGCTCTGGGAGACCCAGTACTTC.

The chain joins TRBV2 to TRBJ1-5; D is unresolved. This CDR3 is 11 amino acids long. The V gene lost 5 bases and the J gene lost 5 bases, with 4 bases spanning the gap. The germline V gene has CDR1 SNHLY and CDR2 FYNNEI. DNA of the CDR3: TGTGCCAGCAGTCGAGATCAGCCCCAGCATTTT. Encoded protein: CASSRDQPQHF. The variable domain in full, with the rest retrieved from reference TRBV2 and TRBJ1-5, is EPEVTQTPSHQVTQMGQEVILRCVPISNHLYFYWYRQILGQKVEFLVSFYNNEISEKSEIFDDQFSVERPDGSNFTLKIRSTKLEDSAMYFCASSRDQPQHFGDGTRLSIL.

The V call is TRBV5-8, the J call TRBJ1-5; TRBD1 is a possible D gene (5 bases). Germline V gene sequence: CDR1 SGHTS, CDR2 YDEGEE. V lost 1 base and J 5 bases, leaving 13 bases between the germline ends. This CDR3 is built from 15 residues. Written as DNA, the CDR3 is TGTGCCAGCAGCTTGCAGGAGGGACCAGATCAGCCCCAGCATTTT. Encoded protein: CASSLQEGPDQPQHF.

The V call is TRBV28, the J call TRBJ1-1; 10 positions agree with TRBD1. Looked up from germline, CDR1 is MDHEN and CDR2 is SYDVKM. CDR3 length equals 15 residues. V shed 5 bases, J shed 4 bases, and the junction held 7 bases outside the gene matches. The CDR3 is CASSPPGQGITEAFF. DNA for the CDR3: TGTGCCAGCAGTCCGCCGGGACAGGGGATCACTGAAGCTTTCTTT.

This chain connects TRBV28 to TRBJ2-7; TRBD1 matches 8 bases. CDR1 MDHEN and CDR2 SYDVKM come from the germline V gene. V gave up 6 bases and J gave up 0 bases; unmatched junction bases: 7. This CDR3 has 15 residues. The CDR3 DNA reads as TGTGCCAGCAGGGCCCGGGACAGGAGCTCCTACGAGCAGTACTTC. Amino acid sequence: CASRARDRSSYEQYF.

With respect to this clone: Compared with germline, one end of the junction differs, possibly owing to a read error. J is TRBJ1-6 and V is TRBV2; D possibly corresponds to TRBD1 (6 bases). The germline CDR1 and CDR2 sequences are SNHLY and FYNNEI. CDR3 size: 12 residues. CDR3 amino acids: CASNTGLSPLHF. The CDR3 DNA reads as TGTGCCAGCAATACAGGGCTTTCACCCCTCCACTTC.

The chain links TRBV28 to TRBJ1-1; TRBD1 might be the D (5 bases). The CDR3 totals 15 residues. The V and J ends lost 2 bases and 1 base respectively, with 11 bases between them. The germline CDR1 and CDR2 sequences are MDHEN and SYDVKM. The CDR3 DNA follows: TGTGCCAGCAGTTTAGTGGGGGGATGGAACACTGAAGCTTTCTTT. This gives the protein CASSLVGGWNTEAFF.

The chain combines TRBV5-1 with TRBJ2-7; TRBD2 matches at 8 bases. Trimming cost V 3 bases and J 7 bases; bases outside gene matches: 9. Per the germline V gene, CDR1 is SGHRS and CDR2 is YFSETQ. The CDR3 is made up of 14 amino acids. In nucleotides, the CDR3 is TGCGCCAGCAGCTCCGACGGGACTAGGAGGGAGCAGTACTTC. Encoded protein: CASSSDGTRREQYF. The whole variable domain, remainder taken from reference TRBV5-1 and TRBJ2-7, is KAGVTQTPRYLIKTRGQQVTLSCSPISGHRSVSWYQQTPGQGLQFLFEYFSETQRNKGNFPGRFSGRQFSNSRSEMNVSTLELGDSALYLCASSSDGTRREQYFGPGTRLTVT.

The chain combines TRBV10-3 with TRBJ1-3; 7 bases are a match to TRBD1. Trimming removed 3 bases from V and 1 base from J; junction bases left unmatched: 0. Germline assignment: CDR1 ENHRY and CDR2 SYGVKD. The CDR3 has 14 residues. This CDR3 reads CAISEQGSGNTIYF. In DNA, the CDR3 is TGTGCCATCAGTGAACAGGGGTCTGGAAACACCATATATTTT.

This chain connects TRBV2 to TRBJ2-1; 12 positions agree with TRBD2. Per germline, CDR1 SNHLY and CDR2 FYNNEI. The V and J ends lost 6 bases and 9 bases, in that order; junction bases with no gene match: 6. CDR3 length: 14 residues. CDR3 bases: TGTGCCAGCAGAAGACTAGCGGGGGTTAGTGAGCAGTTCTTC. It specifies CASRRLAGVSEQFF.

This rearrangement joins TRBV11-3 to TRBJ1-1; tentative D call: TRBD1 (5 bases). V gave up 0 bases and J gave up 10 bases, with 12 bases separating them. CDR3 length equals 13 residues. In germline, CDR1 is SGHNT, CDR2 YENEEA. The CDR3 DNA reads as TGTGCCAGCAGCTTAGATCCGGGGGACGGAGCTTTCTTT. Protein sequence: CASSLDPGDGAFF. Supplemented by reference TRBV11-3 and TRBJ1-1, the full variable domain reads EAGVVQSPRYKIIEKKQPVAFWCNPISGHNTLYWYLQNLGQGPELLIRYENEEAVDDSQLPKDRFSAERLKGVDSTLKIQPAELGDSAVYLCASSLDPGDGAFFGQGTRLTVV.